The 17 T cell receptor beta chains below were found in one sample sequenced in a study of T-cell reconstitution after alpha-beta-depleted transplantation in children. Preparing the TCRbeta library involved the use of unique molecular identifiers. From the PCR reads, TCRdb called clonotypes with MiXCR, one entry per CDR3 protein. The sample contains 450,000 to 500,000 distinct CDR3 sequences, under 15% of which appear only once. Sample: PBMCs from the stem cell graft donor, taken from the stem cell graft. Receptors originate from a human donor who donated a stem cell graft to a child with combined immunodeficiency.

This clonotype was picked up many times. The gene calls are TRBV12-3 or TRBV12-4 and TRBJ2-7; 9 bases are a match to TRBD1. Losses at the gene ends were 4 bases for V and 4 bases for J; bases not matched to a gene: 8. The CDR3 runs 15 residues. CDR3 in DNA: TGTGCCAGCAGTTCCCCACGACAGGGGGGGTACGAGCAGTACTTC. It is translated as CASSSPRQGGYEQYF.

For the CDR3, the DNA is TGCGCCAGCAGCTATGACAGGGACTTAGCCTACGAGCAGTACTTC. As protein: CASSYDRDLAYEQYF. The chain has TRBV4-1 and TRBJ2-7; possible D gene TRBD1, 7 bases. The V end was cut by 5 bases, the J end by 2 bases, with 16 bases between. Germline V gene lookup returns CDR1 MGHRA and CDR2 YSYEKL. The CDR3 is 15 residues long.

Many counts were recorded for this clonotype. The chain employs TRBV30 and TRBJ1-3; a possible D gene is TRBD1 (6 bases). Germline CDR1 reads GTSNPN; CDR2 reads SVGIG (reference sequence). V was clipped by 3 bases and J by 4 bases, with 16 bases between them. This CDR3 comprises 15 residues. The CDR3 nucleotides read TGTGCCTGGAGCCGGTCGGGGGCGAGAGGAAACACCATATATTTT. Amino acids: CAWSRSGARGNTIYF.

This clonotype was counted only a few times. The chain is built from TRBV20-1 and TRBJ2-4, with TRBD2 matching 13 bases. CDR1 DFQATT and CDR2 SNEGSKA come from the germline V gene (reference sequence). This CDR3 contains 22 residues. Trimming at V came to 0 bases and at J to 0 bases, leaving 17 bases not matched to a gene. CDR3 sequence: CSARDRGLAGEWGGLAKNIQYF. DNA for the CDR3: TGCAGTGCTAGAGATAGAGGACTAGCGGGAGAGTGGGGGGGTCTAGCCAAAAACATTCAGTACTTC.

The rearrangement links TRBV12-3 or TRBV12-4 to TRBJ2-1; D remains ambiguous. This CDR3 is built from 13 residues. Trimming took off 5 bases at V and 4 bases at J, with 9 bases between the two ends. CDR3 nucleotides: TGTGCCAGCAGTCCAGCCCTGTACAATGAGCAGTTCTTC. It codes for CASSPALYNEQFF.

Details on this clonotype: A much more abundant neighbour one base away suggests this may be a read error. It is likely a read error, because the conserved phenylalanine at the end of the CDR3 is missing. The gene calls are TRBV12-3 or TRBV12-4 and TRBJ1-6, with 7 bases fitting TRBD1. The CDR3 is made up of 14 amino acids. The J segment lost 6 bases and the V segment lost 6 bases, leaving 5 bases of the junction unmatched. CDR3 bases: TGTGCCAGCAGACGACAGGGTTTTAATTCACCCCTCCACTCT. Protein sequence: CASRRQGFNSPLHS.

This chain joins TRBV6-2 or TRBV6-3 and TRBJ2-1; possible D gene TRBD2, 6 bases. The V gene's germline CDR1 is MNHEY and CDR2 SVGEGT. The CDR3 covers 17 residues. V was cut by 6 bases and J by 6 bases, with 24 bases left in between. In nucleotides, the CDR3 is TGTGCCAGCAGCCGGACGGCGGGGTTAGCCCAATTCAATGAGCAGTTCTTC. This sequence encodes CASSRTAGLAQFNEQFF.

This chain's CDR3 is CASSPGPPPGGYF. In DNA, the CDR3 is TGTGCCAGCAGTCCAGGACCTCCCCCTGGGGGGTACTTC. The chain employs TRBV12-3 or TRBV12-4 and TRBJ2-7; possibly TRBD1 or TRBD2 for D (5 bases each). V gave up 5 bases and J gave up 12 bases, with 20 bases separating them. This CDR3 comprises 13 residues.

This clonotype was seen repeatedly, ten times or more. This sequence joins TRBV12-3 or TRBV12-4 and TRBJ2-2; perhaps TRBD1 as D (6 bases). The CDR3 contains 14 residues. Trimming took off 5 bases at V and 6 bases at J, with 13 bases between the two ends. The CDR3, as DNA: TGTGCCAGCAGTACCCAGGGGTTCGCCGGGGAGCTGTTTTTT. It encodes CASSTQGFAGELFF.

This clonotype came up many times. J is TRBJ2-1 and V is TRBV29-1; 7 bases line up with TRBD2. V shed 4 bases and J 4 bases; nucleotides not matched to a gene: 4. Per the germline V gene, CDR1 is SQVTM and CDR2 is ANQGSEA. The CDR3 runs 13 residues. The DNA for the CDR3 is TGCAGCGTTGCCAGCGGGGATTACAATGAGCAGTTCTTC. It specifies CSVASGDYNEQFF.

Worth noting for this clonotype: Sequence at one end of the junction differs from germline and may be a read error. The chain has TRBV20-1 and TRBJ2-7, with D unresolved. The CDR3 covers 11 residues. The germline V gene encodes CDR1 DFQATT and CDR2 SNEGSKA (reference sequence). The CDR3, as DNA: TGCAGTGCTAGTGGTGGGTACGGGCAGTACTTC. Amino acid sequence: CSASGGYGQYF.

This clonotype turned up a few times. The chain carries TRBV28 and TRBJ2-2; D is unresolved. Germline CDR1 MDHEN, CDR2 SYDVKM. This CDR3 is 12 amino acids long. V lost 9 bases to trimming and J lost 1 base, with 6 bases between them. CDR3 bases: TGTGCCAGTTGGGGGAACACCGGGGAGCTGTTTTTT. Its translation: CASWGNTGELFF.

The V and J genes are TRBV5-1 and TRBJ2-3, with TRBD2 matching 10 bases. Germline V gives CDR1 SGHRS, CDR2 YFSETQ. The CDR3 consists of 16 residues. The J segment lost 1 base and the V segment lost 4 bases, leaving 6 bases of the junction unmatched. The chain's CDR3 is CASSPLAGAGTDTQYF. CDR3 nucleotides: TGCGCCAGCAGCCCGCTAGCGGGAGCGGGCACAGATACGCAGTATTTT.

This clonotype has at least ten counts. This sequence joins TRBV6-4 and TRBJ2-3; 10 bases fit TRBD2. The germline CDR1 and CDR2 sequences are MRHNA and SNTAGT. CDR3 length equals 14 residues. The V segment lost 6 bases and the J segment 5 bases; nucleotides outside the gene matches: 5. The DNA of the CDR3 is TGTGCCAGCAGCCGACTAGCGGGCGGAGATACGCAGTATTTT. It translates to CASSRLAGGDTQYF.

V is TRBV12-3 or TRBV12-4 and J is TRBJ2-2; 11 bases line up with TRBD1. V was clipped by 5 bases and J by 7 bases; unmatched bases: 9. This CDR3 spans 16 amino acids. CDR3 DNA: TGTGCCAGCAGTCCCCGGGACAGGGGGGGTGACGGGGAGCTGTTTTTT. This encodes CASSPRDRGGDGELFF.

The chain recombines TRBV7-9 with TRBJ1-2; D possibly corresponds to TRBD1 (6 bases). Trimming removed 1 base at V and 6 bases at J, with 15 bases between. Germline CDR1 reads SEHNR; CDR2 reads FQNEAQ (reference sequence). This CDR3 is built from 15 residues. Written as DNA, the CDR3 is TGTGCCAGCAGCTTAGGTTCGGCGAGGGGGAATGGCTACACCTTC. Protein product: CASSLGSARGNGYTF.

For the CDR3, the DNA is TGTGCCAGCAGTTTAAGGCGGGGGTCAACTAGCACAGATACGCAGTATTTT. It encodes CASSLRRGSTSTDTQYF. J is TRBJ2-3 and V is TRBV12-3 or TRBV12-4; 7 nucleotides agree with TRBD2. The CDR3 totals 17 residues. V lost 2 bases and J lost 0; bases outside the gene matches: 8.